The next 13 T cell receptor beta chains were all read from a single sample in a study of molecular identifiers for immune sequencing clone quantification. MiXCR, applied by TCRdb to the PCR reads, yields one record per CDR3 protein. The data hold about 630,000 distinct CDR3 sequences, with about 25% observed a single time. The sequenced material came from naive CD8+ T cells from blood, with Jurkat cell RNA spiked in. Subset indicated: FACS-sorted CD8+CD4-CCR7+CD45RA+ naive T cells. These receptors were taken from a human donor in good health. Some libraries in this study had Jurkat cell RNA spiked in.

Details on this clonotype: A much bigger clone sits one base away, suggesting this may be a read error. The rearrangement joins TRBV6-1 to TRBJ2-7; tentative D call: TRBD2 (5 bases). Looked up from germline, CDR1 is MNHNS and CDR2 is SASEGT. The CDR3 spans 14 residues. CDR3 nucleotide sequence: TGTGCCAGCACCCGTCTACTAGAGTCGGGCGAGCGGTACTTC. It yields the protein CASTRLLESGERYF.

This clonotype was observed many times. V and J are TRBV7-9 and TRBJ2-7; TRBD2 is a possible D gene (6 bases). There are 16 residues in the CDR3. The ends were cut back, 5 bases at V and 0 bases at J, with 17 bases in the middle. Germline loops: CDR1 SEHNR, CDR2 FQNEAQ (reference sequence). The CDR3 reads CASSRSGGKSSYEQYF. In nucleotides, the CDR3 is TGTGCCAGCAGCCGCAGTGGCGGGAAGAGCTCCTACGAGCAGTACTTC.

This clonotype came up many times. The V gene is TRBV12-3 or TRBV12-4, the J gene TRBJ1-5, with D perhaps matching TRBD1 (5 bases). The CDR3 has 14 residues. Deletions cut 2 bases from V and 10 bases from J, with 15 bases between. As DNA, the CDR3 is TGTGCCAGCAGTTTATCAGGAGGGGTTGGACCCCAGCATTTT. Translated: CASSLSGGVGPQHF.

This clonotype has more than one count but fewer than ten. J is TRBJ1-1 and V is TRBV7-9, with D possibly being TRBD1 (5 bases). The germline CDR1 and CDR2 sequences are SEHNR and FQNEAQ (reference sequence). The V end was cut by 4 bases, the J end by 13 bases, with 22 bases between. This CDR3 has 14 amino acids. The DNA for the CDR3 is TGTGCCAGCAGCTCCCCCTGGGACGCCGTAGAGGGTTTCTTT. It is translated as CASSSPWDAVEGFF. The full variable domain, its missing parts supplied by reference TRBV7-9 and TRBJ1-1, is DTGVSQNPRHKITKRGQNVTFRCDPISEHNRLYWYRQTLGQGPEFLTYFQNEAQLEKSRLLSDRFSAERPKGSFSTLEIQRTEQGDSAMYLCASSSPWDAVEGFFGQGTRLTVV.

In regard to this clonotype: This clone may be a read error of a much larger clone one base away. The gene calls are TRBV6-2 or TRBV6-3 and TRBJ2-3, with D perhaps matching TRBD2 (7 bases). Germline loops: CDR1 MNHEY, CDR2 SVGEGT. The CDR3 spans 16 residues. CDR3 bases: TGTGCCAGCAGTCCCTCTTCGTGGGGGGGCACAGATACGCAGAATTTT. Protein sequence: CASSPSSWGGTDTQNF.

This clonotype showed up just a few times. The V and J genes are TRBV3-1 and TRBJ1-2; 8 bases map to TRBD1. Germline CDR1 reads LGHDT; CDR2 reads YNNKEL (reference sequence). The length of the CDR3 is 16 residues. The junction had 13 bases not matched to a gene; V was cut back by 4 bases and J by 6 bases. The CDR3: CASSRPYFQGQDGYTF. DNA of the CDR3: TGTGCCAGCAGCCGCCCGTATTTTCAGGGACAGGATGGCTACACCTTC.

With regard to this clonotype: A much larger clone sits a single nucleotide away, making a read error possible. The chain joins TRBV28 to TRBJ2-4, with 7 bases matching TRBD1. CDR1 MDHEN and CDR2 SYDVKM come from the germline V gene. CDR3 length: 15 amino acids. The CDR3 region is CTSSLRGLAKNIQYF. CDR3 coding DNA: TGTACCAGCAGTTTAAGGGGGCTAGCCAAAAACATTCAGTACTTC.

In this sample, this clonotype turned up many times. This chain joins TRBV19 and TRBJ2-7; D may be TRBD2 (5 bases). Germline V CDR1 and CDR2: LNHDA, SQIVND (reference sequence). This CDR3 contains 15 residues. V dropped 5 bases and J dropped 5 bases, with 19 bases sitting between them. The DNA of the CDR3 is TGTGCCAGTAGTCTTAAAGCGGAGATAGTGAACGAGCAGTACTTC. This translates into CASSLKAEIVNEQYF.

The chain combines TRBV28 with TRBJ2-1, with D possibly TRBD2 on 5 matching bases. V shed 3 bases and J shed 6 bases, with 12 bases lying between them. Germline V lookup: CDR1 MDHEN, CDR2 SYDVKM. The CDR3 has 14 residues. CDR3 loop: CASSFVSGSNEQFF. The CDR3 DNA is TGTGCCAGCAGTTTTGTGAGCGGAAGCAATGAGCAGTTCTTC.

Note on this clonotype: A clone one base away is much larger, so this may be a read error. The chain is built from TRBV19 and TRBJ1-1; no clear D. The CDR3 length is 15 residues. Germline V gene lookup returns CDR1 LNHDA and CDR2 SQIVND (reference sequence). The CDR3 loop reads CTSSIDAGTNTEAFF. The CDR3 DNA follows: TGTACCAGTAGTATAGATGCGGGTACGAACACTGAAGCTTTCTTT.

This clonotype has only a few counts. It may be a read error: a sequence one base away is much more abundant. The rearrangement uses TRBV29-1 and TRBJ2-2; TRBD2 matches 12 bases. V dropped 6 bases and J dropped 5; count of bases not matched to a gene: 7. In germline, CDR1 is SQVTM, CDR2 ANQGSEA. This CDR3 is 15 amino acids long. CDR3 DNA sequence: TGCAGCGTGAGACTAGCGGGAGTCCAGACCGGGGAGCTGTTTTTT. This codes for CSVRLAGVQTGELFF.

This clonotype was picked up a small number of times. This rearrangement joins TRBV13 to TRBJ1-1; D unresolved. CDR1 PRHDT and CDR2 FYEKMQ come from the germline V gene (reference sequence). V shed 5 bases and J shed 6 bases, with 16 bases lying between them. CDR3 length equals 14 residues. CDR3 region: CASSLAGVTAEAFF. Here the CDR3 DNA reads TGTGCCAGCAGCCTGGCCGGTGTTACCGCTGAAGCTTTCTTT.

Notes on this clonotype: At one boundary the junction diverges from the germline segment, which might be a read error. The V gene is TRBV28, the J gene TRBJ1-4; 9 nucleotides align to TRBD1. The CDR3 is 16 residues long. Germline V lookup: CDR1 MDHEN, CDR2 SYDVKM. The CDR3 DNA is TGTGCCAGCAGTTTATACAGGGGGCTAACTAATGAAAGACTGTTTTTT. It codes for CASSLYRGLTNERLFF.